The clone carrying this TCR beta chain was counted between two and nine times. The antigen is undetermined. The CDR3 spans 15 residues. Germline V gene data show CDR1 as LGHNA and CDR2 as YSLEER. V lost 3 bases and J 5 bases, leaving 11 bases between the germline ends. Transcripts of RNA were the source for amplifying TCR beta CDR3 regions. After a first-round RT-PCR with HTBI primers, a second-round multiplex PCR was run. Each CDR3 protein gets one entry after TCRdb re-called the multiplex PCR reads with MiXCR. The table records around 1,000,000 distinct CDR3 sequences, less than 45% of them present only once. The data are from a study of Graves' ophthalmopathy and Graves' hyperthyroidism. Patients newly diagnosed with hyperthyroidism, under 2 months' duration, were aged 18 to 65, the study reports. No donor had other autoimmune disease, uncontrolled infection, pregnancy or lactation. Points from the study as a whole: Most thyroid clonotypes with frequency above 0.001 were detected in blood too. Ophthalmopathy could be told apart from stable hyperthyroidism by a 13-signature model (just under 90% sensitivity, about 80% specificity).

The sequence derives from an adult man with Graves' hyperthyroidism. The rearrangement links TRBV4-3 to TRBJ1-6; D gene unclear. The sequenced material came from peripheral blood or thyroid tissue (not recorded which). The CDR3 loop is CASSQERRDNSPLHF. The CDR3 nucleotides read TGCGCCAGCAGCCAGGAAAGGCGGGATAATTCACCCCTCCACTTT.